This entry concerns a single T cell receptor beta chain. Expressed TCRB transcripts got sequenced, as all isolated RNA was reverse transcribed. TCRdb's copy holds only in-frame clones and misses some; the assay was immunoSEQ multiplex PCR. Among hundreds of thousands of clones listed, around a sixth were seen once. Germline values: CDR1 SGHNT, CDR2 YYREEE (reference sequence). The CDR3 totals 15 residues. The V gene lost 2 bases and the J gene lost 1 base, with 12 bases spanning the gap. The sample belongs to a study of beta chain features in type 1 diabetes. The chain couples TRBV5-4 to TRBJ1-1; D call uncertain. This receptor was identified in a man in his late teens or twenties in good health. Sample: naive CD4+ T cells from blood. The CDR3 here is CASSFNLKGNTEAFF. The CDR3, as DNA: TGTGCCAGCAGCTTTAACCTTAAAGGGAACACTGAAGCTTTCTTT.